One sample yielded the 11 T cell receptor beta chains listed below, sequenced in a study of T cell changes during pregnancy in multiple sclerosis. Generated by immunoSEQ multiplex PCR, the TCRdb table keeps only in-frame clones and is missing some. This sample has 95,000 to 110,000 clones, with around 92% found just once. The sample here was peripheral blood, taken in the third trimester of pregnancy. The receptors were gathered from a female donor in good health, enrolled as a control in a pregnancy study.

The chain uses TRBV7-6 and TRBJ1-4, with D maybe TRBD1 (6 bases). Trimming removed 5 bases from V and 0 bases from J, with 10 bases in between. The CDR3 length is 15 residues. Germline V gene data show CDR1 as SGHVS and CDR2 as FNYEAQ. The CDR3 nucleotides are TGTGCCAGCAGCCCGGCAGGGGCAACTAATGAAAAACTGTTTTTT. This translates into CASSPAGATNEKLFF.

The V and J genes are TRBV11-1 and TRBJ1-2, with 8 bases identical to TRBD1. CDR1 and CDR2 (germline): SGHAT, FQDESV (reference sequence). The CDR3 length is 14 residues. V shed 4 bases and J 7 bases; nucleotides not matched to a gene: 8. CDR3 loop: CASSSGQGLFGYTF. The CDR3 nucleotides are TGTGCCAGCAGCTCAGGACAGGGCCTCTTTGGCTACACCTTC.

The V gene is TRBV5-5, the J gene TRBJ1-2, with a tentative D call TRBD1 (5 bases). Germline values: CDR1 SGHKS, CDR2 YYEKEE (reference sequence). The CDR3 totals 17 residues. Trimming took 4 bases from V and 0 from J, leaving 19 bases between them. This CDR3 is CASSPSTYTGSNYGYTF. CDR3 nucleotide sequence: TGTGCCAGCAGCCCTTCGACTTACACAGGTTCTAACTATGGCTACACCTTC.

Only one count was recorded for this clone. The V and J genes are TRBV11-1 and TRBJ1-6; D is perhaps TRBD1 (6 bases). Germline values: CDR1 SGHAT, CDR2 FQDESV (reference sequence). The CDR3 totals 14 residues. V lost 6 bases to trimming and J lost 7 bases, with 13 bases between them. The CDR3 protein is CASSQGSGNSPLHF. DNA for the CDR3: TGTGCCAGCAGTCAGGGGAGTGGGAATTCACCCCTCCACTTT.

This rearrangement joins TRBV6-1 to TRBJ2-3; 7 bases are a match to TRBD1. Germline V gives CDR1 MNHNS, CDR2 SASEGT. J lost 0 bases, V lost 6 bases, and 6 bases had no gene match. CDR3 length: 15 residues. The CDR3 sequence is CASRLQGLSTDTQYF. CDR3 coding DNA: TGTGCCAGCAGGCTACAGGGGCTCAGCACAGATACGCAGTATTTT.

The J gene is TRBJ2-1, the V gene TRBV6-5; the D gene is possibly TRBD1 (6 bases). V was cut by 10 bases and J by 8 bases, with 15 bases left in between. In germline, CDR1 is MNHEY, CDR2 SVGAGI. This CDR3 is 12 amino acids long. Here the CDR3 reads CATSTGRDEQFF. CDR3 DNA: TGTGCCACCTCGACAGGAAGGGATGAGCAGTTCTTC.

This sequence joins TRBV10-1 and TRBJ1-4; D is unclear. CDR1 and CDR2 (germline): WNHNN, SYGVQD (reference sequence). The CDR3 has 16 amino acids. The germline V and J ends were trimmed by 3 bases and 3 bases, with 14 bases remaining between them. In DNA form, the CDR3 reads TGCGCCAGCAGTGACGTTTCAGGTATACCTAATGAAAAACTGTTTTTT. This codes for CASSDVSGIPNEKLFF.

This chain's CDR3 is CATSAARANYGYTF. CDR3 bases: TGTGCCACCAGCGCTGCCCGAGCTAACTATGGCTACACCTTC. The genes are TRBV15 and TRBJ1-2, with D uncertain. Germline V gives CDR1 LNHNV, CDR2 YYDKDF (reference sequence). The CDR3 consists of 14 residues. Trimming took off 5 bases at V and 0 bases at J, with 10 bases between the two ends.

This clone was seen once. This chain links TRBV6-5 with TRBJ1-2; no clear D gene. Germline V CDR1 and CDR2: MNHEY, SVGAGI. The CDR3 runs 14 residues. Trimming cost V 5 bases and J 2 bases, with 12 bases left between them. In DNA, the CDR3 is TGTGCCAGCAGTGTTGGTAACTTAAACTATGGCTACACCTTC. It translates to CASSVGNLNYGYTF.

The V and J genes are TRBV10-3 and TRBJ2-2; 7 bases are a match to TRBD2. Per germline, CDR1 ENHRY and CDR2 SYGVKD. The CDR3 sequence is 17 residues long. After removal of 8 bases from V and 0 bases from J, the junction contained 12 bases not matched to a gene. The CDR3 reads CAIAPSRGESNTGELFF. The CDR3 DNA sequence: TGTGCCATCGCCCCCTCTCGGGGGGAGTCGAACACCGGGGAGCTGTTTTTT.

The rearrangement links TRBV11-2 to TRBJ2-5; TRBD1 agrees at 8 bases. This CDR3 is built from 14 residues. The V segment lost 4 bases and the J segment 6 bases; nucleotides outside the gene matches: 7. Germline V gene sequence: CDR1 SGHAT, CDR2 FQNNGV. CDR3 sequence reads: CASSSKQGDKTQYF. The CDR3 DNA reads TGTGCCAGCAGCTCGAAACAGGGGGACAAGACCCAGTACTTC.